This TCR beta chain appears in the sequencing data of a study of T cell responses to AZD1222 COVID-19 vaccine. Trimming removed 7 bases at V and 6 bases at J, with 15 bases between. This CDR3 has 13 amino acids. Germline CDR1 and CDR2: MNHEY and SMNVEV (reference sequence). Measured with immunoSEQ multiplex PCR; TCRdb has only the in-frame clones, and not every one. The sample has some 170,000 clones; under 95% are singletons. Doses given second, at about 4 or about 12 weeks, were pooled. Specimen: peripheral blood, collected 28 days after the second AZD1222 dose. The clonotype comes from an adult who received the AZD1222 COVID-19 vaccine. This chain links TRBV27 with TRBJ1-1; tentatively, D is TRBD1 (5 bases). This CDR3 is CASNSGGPPEAFF. CDR3 coding DNA: TGTGCCAGCAACTCTGGGGGACCCCCTGAAGCTTTCTTT.